The 15 T cell receptor beta chains below come from one sample, sequenced in a study of T cell responses to AZD1222 COVID-19 vaccine. Sequencing was performed with immunoSEQ multiplex PCR; in TCRdb, only in-frame clones are kept and a portion is missing. Among 120,000 or so clones listed, 80% to 90% were seen once. Sequenced here: peripheral blood, sampled on day 0 of AZD1222 vaccination. Source of these receptors: an adult in good health.

The chain employs TRBV27 and TRBJ2-7; D call uncertain. V lost 1 base, J lost 0 bases, and 10 bases lay in between. The CDR3 spans 15 residues. Germline CDR1 and CDR2: MNHEY and SMNVEV (reference sequence). CDR3 loop: CASSLYGLGSYEQYF. The CDR3, as DNA: TGTGCCAGCAGTTTATATGGGCTGGGCTCCTACGAGCAGTACTTC.

V is TRBV19 and J is TRBJ1-3, with 9 bases matching TRBD1. Germline V CDR1 and CDR2: LNHDA, SQIVND (reference sequence). V was pared by 7 bases and J by 7 bases, with 8 bases of the junction left unmatched. The CDR3 runs 14 residues. CDR3 bases: TGTGCCAGTACAGCACAGGGGGCGATGAACACCATATATTTT. Its protein is CASTAQGAMNTIYF. Full variable domain (outside the CDR3, taken from reference TRBV19 and TRBJ1-3): DGGITQSPKYLFRKEGQNVTLSCEQNLNHDAMYWYRQDPGQGLRLIYYSQIVNDFQKGDIAEGYSVSREKKESFPLTVTSAQKNPTAFYLCASTAQGAMNTIYFGEGSWLTVV.

This chain uses TRBV3-1 (or the pseudogene TRBV3-2) with TRBJ2-7; TRBD2 matches at 7 bases. This CDR3 has 13 amino acids. The junction had 4 bases not matched to a gene; V was cut back by 1 base and J by 7 bases. Germline V gives CDR1 LGHDT, CDR2 YNNKEL (reference sequence). This CDR3 reads CASSQGAAGEQYF. CDR3 sequence (DNA): TGTGCCAGCAGCCAAGGGGCAGCGGGGGAGCAGTACTTC.

The chain has TRBV4-1 and TRBJ1-1, with a possible D match to TRBD1 (5 bases). Germline CDR1 is MGHRA and CDR2 is YSYEKL. This CDR3 has 15 amino acids. The V gene lost 4 bases and the J gene lost 1 base, with 13 bases spanning the gap. The CDR3 reads CASSPGQGPNTEAFF. As DNA, the CDR3 is TGCGCCAGCAGCCCAGGGCAGGGACCGAACACTGAAGCTTTCTTT.

The chain carries TRBV6-2 or TRBV6-3 and TRBJ2-1, with a tentative D call TRBD2 (6 bases). V lost 2 bases and J lost 4, with 12 bases in between. Germline lookup yields CDR1 MNHEY and CDR2 SVGEGT. The CDR3 is 15 residues long. CDR3 amino acids: CASSYESGPYNEQFF. Written as DNA, the CDR3 is TGTGCCAGCAGTTACGAAAGCGGGCCGTACAATGAGCAGTTCTTC.

For the CDR3, the DNA is TGTGCCAGCAGCTTAGGGGAGGGGGCGGTCAAGACCCAGTACTTC. Translating it yields CASSLGEGAVKTQYF. The genes are TRBV7-9 and TRBJ2-5, with D perhaps given as TRBD1 or TRBD2 (7 bases each). CDR3 length: 15 amino acids. Trimming took off 1 base at V and 6 bases at J, with 15 bases between the two ends. The germline gives CDR1 SEHNR, CDR2 FQNEAQ (reference sequence).

V is TRBV10-3 and J is TRBJ1-2; D gene ambiguous. Germline lookup yields CDR1 ENHRY and CDR2 SYGVKD. This CDR3 region has 13 residues. Trimming removed 2 bases at V and 4 bases at J, with 8 bases between. CDR3: CAISEGVPYGYTF. The CDR3 DNA reads as TGTGCCATCAGTGAGGGCGTACCCTATGGCTACACCTTC.

V is TRBV27 and J is TRBJ2-6; D uncertain. This CDR3 is built from 16 residues. The V end lost 3 bases, the J end lost 0 bases, and 9 bases lay between the germline ends. CDR1 MNHEY and CDR2 SMNVEV come from the germline V gene (reference sequence). CDR3 in amino acids: CASSFSSVSGANVLTF. The CDR3 DNA follows: TGTGCCAGCAGTTTCAGTAGTGTCTCTGGGGCCAACGTCCTGACTTTC.

J is TRBJ2-7 and V is TRBV6-5, with 7 bases aligning to TRBD1. This CDR3 region has 15 residues. Germline-derived CDR1 and CDR2 are MNHEY and SVGAGI. V was pared by 10 bases and J by 0 bases, with 12 bases of the junction left unmatched. This CDR3 is CAIKPETGRSYEQYF. The CDR3 DNA reads as TGTGCCATCAAACCCGAGACAGGGCGCTCCTACGAGCAGTACTTC.

The chain uses TRBV9 and TRBJ1-2; TRBD1 might be the D (5 bases). The CDR3 is 13 residues long. The V gene's germline CDR1 is SGDLS and CDR2 YYNGEE. Trimming took off 3 bases at V and 7 bases at J, with 13 bases between the two ends. CDR3 protein: CASSGGTARGYTF. The CDR3 region has the DNA TGTGCCAGCAGCGGTGGGACCGCTCGTGGCTACACCTTC.

The chain employs TRBV5-4 and TRBJ2-7; 9 nucleotides match TRBD1. This CDR3 region has 14 residues. V trimming: 0 bases; J trimming: 3 bases; junction bases outside the gene matches: 1. CDR1 is SGHNT and CDR2 is YYREEE in the germline V gene (reference sequence). DNA for the CDR3: TGTGCCAGCAGCTTGGGACAGGGGGTCTACGAGCAGTACTTC. The encoded protein is CASSLGQGVYEQYF.

This clone was found a few times. This sequence joins TRBV4-2 and TRBJ1-3, with 12 nucleotides matching TRBD1. CDR3 size: 18 residues. Per the germline V gene, CDR1 is LGHNA and CDR2 is YNFKEQ. The V gene end was trimmed by 1 base and the J gene end by 1 base; junction bases not matched to a gene: 5. The CDR3 loop is CASSQAPGQGASGNTIYF. The CDR3 DNA is TGTGCCAGCAGCCAAGCCCCGGGACAGGGGGCGTCTGGAAACACCATATATTTT.

Here the CDR3 DNA reads TGTGCCAGTAGTATCGCTACCGGGACACATGACTACGAGCAGTACTTC. It yields the protein CASSIATGTHDYEQYF. The chain is built from TRBV19 and TRBJ2-7; TRBD1 is a possible D gene (6 bases). V shed 3 bases and J shed 3 bases, with 18 bases lying between them. This CDR3 spans 16 amino acids. Germline CDR1 is LNHDA and CDR2 is SQIVND (reference sequence). Supplemented by reference TRBV19 and TRBJ2-7, the full variable domain reads DGGITQSPKYLFRKEGQNVTLSCEQNLNHDAMYWYRQDPGQGLRLIYYSQIVNDFQKGDIAEGYSVSREKKESFPLTVTSAQKNPTAFYLCASSIATGTHDYEQYFGPGTRLTVT.

This chain connects TRBV15 to TRBJ2-7; 10 bases line up with TRBD1. The CDR3 spans 16 residues. Germline-derived CDR1 and CDR2 are LNHNV and YYDKDF (reference sequence). V shed 1 base and J 5 bases; nucleotides not matched to a gene: 8. CDR3 DNA: TGTGCCACCAGCAGAGTGCGTGGGACAGGGGTCAACGAGCAGTACTTC. It yields the protein CATSRVRGTGVNEQYF. The variable domain in full, with the rest retrieved from reference TRBV15 and TRBJ2-7, is DAMVIQNPRYQVTQFGKPVTLSCSQTLNHNVMYWYQQKSSQAPKLLFHYYDKDFNNEADTPDNFQSRRPNTSFCFLDIRSPGLGDTAMYLCATSRVRGTGVNEQYFGPGTRLTVT.

The gene calls are TRBV13 and TRBJ2-7; 8 positions agree with TRBD1. Germline V gene sequence: CDR1 PRHDT, CDR2 FYEKMQ (reference sequence). The CDR3 runs 15 residues. V gave up 4 bases and J gave up 2 bases; unmatched junction bases: 7. CDR3 DNA sequence: TGTGCCAGCAGCTCCCGGACAGGGTTCACCTACGAGCAGTACTTC. It translates to CASSSRTGFTYEQYF.